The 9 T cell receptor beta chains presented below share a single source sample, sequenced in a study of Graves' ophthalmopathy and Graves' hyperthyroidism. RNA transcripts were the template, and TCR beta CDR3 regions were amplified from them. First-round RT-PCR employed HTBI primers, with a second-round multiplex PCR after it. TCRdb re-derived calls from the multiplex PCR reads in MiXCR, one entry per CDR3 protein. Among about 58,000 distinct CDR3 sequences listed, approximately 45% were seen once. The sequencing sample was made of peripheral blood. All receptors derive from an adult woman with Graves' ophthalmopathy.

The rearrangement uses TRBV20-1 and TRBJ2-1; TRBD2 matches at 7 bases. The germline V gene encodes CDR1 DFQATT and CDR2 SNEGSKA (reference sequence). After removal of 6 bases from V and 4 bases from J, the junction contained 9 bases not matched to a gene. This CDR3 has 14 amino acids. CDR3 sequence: CSAVRAGLYNEQFF. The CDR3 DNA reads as TGCAGTGCAGTGAGAGCGGGACTGTACAATGAGCAGTTCTTC.

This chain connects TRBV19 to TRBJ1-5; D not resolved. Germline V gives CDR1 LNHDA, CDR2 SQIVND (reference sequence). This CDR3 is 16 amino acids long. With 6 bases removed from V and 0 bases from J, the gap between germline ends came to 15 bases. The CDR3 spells CASSIIQAYSNQPQHF. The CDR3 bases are TGTGCCAGTAGCATAATCCAGGCCTATAGCAATCAGCCCCAGCATTTT. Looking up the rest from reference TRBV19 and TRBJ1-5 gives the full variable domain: DGGITQSPKYLFRKEGQNVTLSCEQNLNHDAMYWYRQDPGQGLRLIYYSQIVNDFQKGDIAEGYSVSREKKESFPLTVTSAQKNPTAFYLCASSIIQAYSNQPQHFGDGTRLSIL.

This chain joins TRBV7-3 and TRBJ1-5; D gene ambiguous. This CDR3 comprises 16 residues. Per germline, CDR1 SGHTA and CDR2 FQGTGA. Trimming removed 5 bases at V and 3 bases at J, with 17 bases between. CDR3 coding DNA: TGTGCCAGCAGCGAACTAGCGGGAGTCTACAATCAGCCCCAGCATTTT. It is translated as CASSELAGVYNQPQHF.

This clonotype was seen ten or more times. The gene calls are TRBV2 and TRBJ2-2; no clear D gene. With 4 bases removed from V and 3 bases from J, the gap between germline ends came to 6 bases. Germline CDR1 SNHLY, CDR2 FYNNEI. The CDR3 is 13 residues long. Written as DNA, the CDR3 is TGTGCCAGCAGTGTTCTTTACACCGGGGAGCTGTTTTTT. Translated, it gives CASSVLYTGELFF.

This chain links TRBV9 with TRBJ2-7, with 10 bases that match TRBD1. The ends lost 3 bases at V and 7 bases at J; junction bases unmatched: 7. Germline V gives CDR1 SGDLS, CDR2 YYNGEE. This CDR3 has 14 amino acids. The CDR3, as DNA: TGTGCCAGCAGCGAGGGGACAGGGGCAAGAGAGCAGTACTTC. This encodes CASSEGTGAREQYF.

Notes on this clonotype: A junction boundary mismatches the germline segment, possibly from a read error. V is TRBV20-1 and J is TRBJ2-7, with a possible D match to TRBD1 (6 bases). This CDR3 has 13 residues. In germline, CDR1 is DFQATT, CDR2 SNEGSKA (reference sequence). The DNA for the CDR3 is TGCGGTGCTAGAGGTCCTCTGGGGGACAAAAAGTACTTC. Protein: CGARGPLGDKKYF.

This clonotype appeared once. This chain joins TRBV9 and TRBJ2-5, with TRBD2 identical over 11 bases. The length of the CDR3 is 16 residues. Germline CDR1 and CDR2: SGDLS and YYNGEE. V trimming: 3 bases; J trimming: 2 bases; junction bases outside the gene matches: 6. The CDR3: CASSAGLAGNQETQYF. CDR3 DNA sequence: TGTGCCAGCAGCGCAGGACTAGCGGGTAATCAAGAGACCCAGTACTTC.

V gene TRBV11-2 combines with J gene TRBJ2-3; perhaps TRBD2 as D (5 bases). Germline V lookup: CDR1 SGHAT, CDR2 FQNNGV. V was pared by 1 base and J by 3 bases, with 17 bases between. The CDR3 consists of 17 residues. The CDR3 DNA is TGTGCCAGCAGCTTAGGAGGCGGCGAGAGGGCAACAGATACGCAGTATTTT. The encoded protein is CASSLGGGERATDTQYF.

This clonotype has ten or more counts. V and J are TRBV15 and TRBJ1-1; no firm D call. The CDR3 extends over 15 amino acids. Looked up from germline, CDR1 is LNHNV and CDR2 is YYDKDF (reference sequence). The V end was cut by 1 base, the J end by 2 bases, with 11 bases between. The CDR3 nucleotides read TGTGCCACCAGCAGAGGGGGTGCGGGAAACACTGAAGCTTTCTTT. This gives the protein CATSRGGAGNTEAFF. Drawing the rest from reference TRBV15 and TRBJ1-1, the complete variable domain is DAMVIQNPRYQVTQFGKPVTLSCSQTLNHNVMYWYQQKSSQAPKLLFHYYDKDFNNEADTPDNFQSRRPNTSFCFLDIRSPGLGDTAMYLCATSRGGAGNTEAFFGQGTRLTVV.